The 19 T cell receptor beta chains presented below share a single source sample, sequenced in a study of technical replicates of blood from a handful of donors. Repertoires were generated with immunoSEQ multiplex PCR, while TCRdb's copy carries only in-frame clones and drops some. The sample lists 60,000 to 65,000 clones, 75% to 90% occurring once. The source material was PBMCs. Every receptor here comes from a human donor in good health. Some clones in this sample may be carry-over from other donors' samples.

J is TRBJ2-5 and V is TRBV5-4, with D unresolved. The V gene lost 0 bases and the J gene lost 1 base, with 7 bases spanning the gap. The CDR3 loop spans 14 amino acids. Germline loops: CDR1 SGHNT, CDR2 YYREEE (reference sequence). In DNA form, the CDR3 reads TGTGCCAGCAGCTTGGGGCTTTCCCAAGAGACCCAGTACTTC. This gives the protein CASSLGLSQETQYF. Supplemented by reference TRBV5-4 and TRBJ2-5, the full variable domain reads ETGVTQSPTHLIKTRGQQVTLRCSSQSGHNTVSWYQQALGQGPQFIFQYYREEENGRGNFPPRFSGLQFPNYSSELNVNALELDDSALYLCASSLGLSQETQYFGPGTRLLVL.

This clone has only one observation. The rearrangement links TRBV19 to TRBJ2-3; weak D call: TRBD1 (5 bases). CDR1 and CDR2 from the germline V gene are LNHDA and SQIVND (reference sequence). Trimming took off 2 bases at V and 4 bases at J, with 10 bases between the two ends. This CDR3 is 14 amino acids long. The CDR3 nucleotides read TGTGCCAGTAGTATAAGGGCAGGGCCAGATACGCAGTATTTT. It encodes CASSIRAGPDTQYF.

The chain uses TRBV4-3 and TRBJ1-2; D gene unclear. V lost 3 bases, J lost 6 bases, and 14 bases lay in between. The CDR3 has 14 amino acids. Germline V CDR1 and CDR2: LGHNA, YSLEER. The CDR3 spells CASSHGRSGNGYTF. Written as DNA, the CDR3 is TGCGCCAGCAGCCATGGTCGGTCCGGTAATGGCTACACCTTC.

This chain uses TRBV5-1 with TRBJ2-5; D possibly corresponds to TRBD1 (7 bases). Trimming took 4 bases from V and 6 from J, leaving 16 bases between them. In germline, CDR1 is SGHRS, CDR2 YFSETQ. The CDR3 consists of 14 residues. In DNA form, the CDR3 reads TGCGCCAGCAGCCCGGACCCAGGGGGGCAGACCCAGTACTTC. Its translation is CASSPDPGGQTQYF.

This clone has only one observation. The chain joins TRBV18 to TRBJ2-7, with TRBD1 matching over 8 bases. This CDR3 has 17 amino acids. V dropped 1 base and J dropped 3; count of bases not matched to a gene: 11. The germline V gene encodes CDR1 KGHSH and CDR2 LQKENI. The CDR3, as DNA: TGTGCCAGCTCACCACAGCCGGGACAGGCCGCTAACTACGAGCAGTACTTC. Translated, it gives CASSPQPGQAANYEQYF. The full variable domain, rest sourced from reference TRBV18 and TRBJ2-7, is NAGVMQNPRHLVRRRGQEARLRCSPMKGHSHVYWYRQLPEEGLKFMVYLQKENIIDESGMPKERFSAEFPKEGPSILRIQQVVRGDSAAYFCASSPQPGQAANYEQYFGPGTRLTVT.

The genes are TRBV6-1 and TRBJ1-4; the D is unclear. Germline lookup yields CDR1 MNHNS and CDR2 SASEGT. Trimming stripped 0 bases from V and 5 bases from J, with 10 bases between. The CDR3 has 15 amino acids. CDR3 loop: CASSEAPGKNEKLFF. The CDR3, as DNA: TGTGCCAGCAGTGAAGCTCCAGGCAAAAATGAAAAACTGTTTTTT.

CDR3 sequence reads: CASKTIAGPQHF. For the CDR3, the DNA is TGTGCCAGCAAGACCATAGCCGGGCCCCAGCATTTT. The chain recombines TRBV28 with TRBJ1-5; D gene ambiguous. Germline V gene lookup returns CDR1 MDHEN and CDR2 SYDVKM. The CDR3 loop spans 12 amino acids. V lost 7 bases, J lost 9 bases, and 13 bases lay in between.

This rearrangement joins TRBV4-2 to TRBJ1-6, with TRBD1 matching over 7 bases. The CDR3 runs 17 residues. V shed 4 bases, J shed 5 bases, and the junction held 11 bases outside the gene matches. Germline CDR1 LGHNA, CDR2 YNFKEQ. DNA of the CDR3: TGTGCCAGCAGCCGACCGCCCCTTACAGGGGATAATTCACCCCTCCACTTT. As protein: CASSRPPLTGDNSPLHF.

CDR3 protein: CASSLIAGGPTYEQYF. The CDR3 DNA follows: TGTGCCAGCAGCTTAATAGCGGGAGGGCCCACCTACGAGCAGTACTTC. The chain uses TRBV5-4 and TRBJ2-7; 11 nucleotides agree with TRBD2. The length of the CDR3 is 16 residues. J gave up 2 bases and V 2 bases, and 6 bases lay outside the gene matches. Germline assignment: CDR1 SGHNT and CDR2 YYREEE (reference sequence).

The chain joins TRBV7-2 to TRBJ1-2, with D maybe TRBD1 (6 bases). The germline gives CDR1 SGHTA, CDR2 FQGNSA. The V end lost 7 bases, the J end lost 7 bases, and 16 bases lay between the germline ends. This CDR3 spans 13 amino acids. The CDR3 loop is CASTFPDSSGYTF. The CDR3 nucleotides are TGTGCCAGCACCTTCCCGGACAGCTCTGGCTACACCTTC.

The chain links TRBV6-1 to TRBJ2-1; D is unresolved. Germline lookup yields CDR1 MNHNS and CDR2 SASEGT. This CDR3 has 13 residues. The V end lost 6 bases, the J end lost 5 bases, and 11 bases lay between the germline ends. The CDR3 DNA follows: TGTGCCAGCAGACAATTTTCCAACAATGAGCAGTTCTTC. Translating gives CASRQFSNNEQFF.

The chain links TRBV29-1 to TRBJ2-5; 14 bases are a match to TRBD2. Looked up from germline, CDR1 is SQVTM and CDR2 is ANQGSEA. The CDR3 length is 15 residues. V shed 7 bases and J 4 bases; nucleotides not matched to a gene: 8. In DNA, the CDR3 is TGCAGCGCGACGGGACTAGCGGGAGTAAGAGAGACCCAGTACTTC. It encodes CSATGLAGVRETQYF.

This chain links TRBV6-5 with TRBJ2-2, with a possible D match to TRBD1 (6 bases). The CDR3 loop spans 15 amino acids. Germline CDR1 and CDR2: MNHEY and SVGAGI. V lost 6 bases and J lost 0, with 11 bases in between. This CDR3 reads CASRSGTTNTGELFF. CDR3 DNA sequence: TGTGCCAGCAGGTCGGGGACAACGAACACCGGGGAGCTGTTTTTT.

The CDR3 protein is CASRVYPVVAGGPSDTQYF. The CDR3 DNA is TGTGCCAGCAGAGTTTACCCCGTGGTCGCGGGAGGGCCCTCGGATACGCAGTATTTT. This chain joins TRBV27 and TRBJ2-3; 9 positions agree with TRBD2. V lost 6 bases and J lost 6; bases outside the gene matches: 22. Germline assignment: CDR1 MNHEY and CDR2 SMNVEV (reference sequence). The CDR3 is 19 residues long.

By proportion, this clone is medium-sized. The CDR3 sequence: CASSPYSRDRGLYTEAFF. The CDR3 nucleotides read TGTGCCAGCAGTCCCTATTCACGGGACAGGGGGCTTTATACTGAAGCTTTCTTT. V and J are TRBV7-2 and TRBJ1-1; 12 bases fit TRBD1. V trimming: 6 bases; J trimming: 5 bases; junction bases outside the gene matches: 16. The CDR3 sequence is 18 residues long. From germline, CDR1 is SGHTA and CDR2 FQGNSA.

The rearrangement uses TRBV9 and TRBJ2-7; 7 bases are shared with TRBD1. The germline CDR1 and CDR2 sequences are SGDLS and YYNGEE. The CDR3 extends over 14 amino acids. V trimming: 3 bases; J trimming: 3 bases; junction bases outside the gene matches: 6. Here the CDR3 DNA reads TGTGCCAGCAGCGCCACGGGACAGAACTACGAGCAGTACTTC. This encodes CASSATGQNYEQYF.

The chain couples TRBV13 to TRBJ1-2; D remains ambiguous. The germline V gene has CDR1 PRHDT and CDR2 FYEKMQ (reference sequence). The CDR3 is made up of 12 amino acids. V lost 2 bases and J 6 bases, leaving 7 bases between the germline ends. The CDR3 here is CASSLSGDGYTF. DNA of the CDR3: TGTGCCAGCAGCTTATCCGGGGATGGCTACACCTTC.

The chain is built from TRBV2 and TRBJ2-3, with unresolved D. Trimming stripped 6 bases from V and 2 bases from J, with 9 bases between. The CDR3 spans 13 residues. The germline CDR1 and CDR2 sequences are SNHLY and FYNNEI. The CDR3 spells CASSGGPTDTQYF. The DNA for the CDR3 is TGTGCCAGCAGCGGTGGGCCCACAGATACGCAGTATTTT.

This clone was seen once. This chain connects TRBV4-2 to TRBJ2-3; 9 positions agree with TRBD2. Trimming cost V 3 bases and J 0 bases; bases outside gene matches: 10. CDR1 LGHNA and CDR2 YNFKEQ come from the germline V gene. CDR3 length: 18 residues. DNA for the CDR3: TGTGCCAGCAGCCAGGATCCGTGGCTAGCGGGAAGCACAGATACGCAGTATTTT. It yields the protein CASSQDPWLAGSTDTQYF.